One TCR beta chain is described in this entry. As yet, its antigen is unknown. This entry is derived from a study of T cell repertoires in cytomegalovirus infection. Broader study findings: Totalled public TCR beta family frequency picked out people who carried CMV plus the relevant HLA. CMV-specific TCR beta clonotypes restricted by HLA-C were the ones dominating the ex vivo response.

One entry per CDR3 protein, called by TCRdb with MiXCR from the reads. Of roughly 860,000 distinct CDR3 sequences listed, approximately 29% are singletons. This clonotype originated in a human donor in good health (CMV status not recorded). Some clones in this sample may be carry-over from other donors' samples. The starting material was cultured CD8+ T cells from PBMCs, obtained from culture after CMV antigen stimulation.

CDR3: CASSPGYSTDTQYF. CDR3 DNA sequence: TGTGCCAGCAGCCCCGGGTATAGCACAGATACGCAGTATTTT. The chain joins TRBV5-6 to TRBJ2-3; no clear D gene. Germline-derived CDR1 and CDR2 are SGHDT and YYEEEE. This CDR3 is 14 amino acids long. Trimming took 4 bases from V and 0 from J, leaving 9 bases between them.